Below are 32 T cell receptor beta chains sequenced from a single sample in a study of blood T cell repertoires in COVID-19. Sequencing was performed with immunoSEQ multiplex PCR; in TCRdb, only in-frame clones are kept and a portion is missing. The sample includes about 150,000 clones, 84% of them seen just once. The specimen sequenced was peripheral blood. The receptors were gathered from a man aged 65 to 85 with active or convalescent COVID-19.

The table lists this clone with a count of one. V is TRBV27 and J is TRBJ2-7; 11 nucleotides match TRBD1. Germline V gene sequence: CDR1 MNHEY, CDR2 SMNVEV (reference sequence). This CDR3 contains 13 residues. Trimming at V came to 8 bases and at J to 13 bases, leaving 13 bases not matched to a gene. The DNA for the CDR3 is TGTGCCAGCCATGATGGACAGGGGGCGAAAAGCTACTTC. It is translated as CASHDGQGAKSYF.

This rearrangement joins TRBV18 to TRBJ1-1, with D possibly TRBD1 on 5 matching bases. The CDR3 totals 17 residues. The germline gives CDR1 KGHSH, CDR2 LQKENI. Trimming removed 3 bases at V and 0 bases at J, with 17 bases between. The CDR3 loop reads CASSPGGYRALNTEAFF. Here the CDR3 DNA reads TGTGCCAGCTCACCGGGGGGGTACCGTGCACTGAACACTGAAGCTTTCTTT.

This clone was found a few times. The chain links TRBV9 to TRBJ1-5; the D gene is possibly TRBD1 (5 bases). Germline V gene data show CDR1 as SGDLS and CDR2 as YYNGEE. The length of the CDR3 is 14 residues. V was shortened by 0 bases and J by 11 bases, with 15 bases between the two germline ends. The CDR3, as DNA: TGTGCCAGCAGCGTAGGAGGGGAGGGTTTGGCCCAGCATTTT. Translated: CASSVGGEGLAQHF.

The rearrangement uses TRBV11-3 and TRBJ2-5; weak D call: TRBD2 (5 bases). Trimming removed 5 bases from V and 4 bases from J, with 11 bases in between. Germline CDR1 SGHNT, CDR2 YENEEA. This CDR3 spans 13 amino acids. The DNA for the CDR3 is TGTGCCAGCAGCACACCTCGGGGAGAGACCCAGTACTTC. Translated, it gives CASSTPRGETQYF.

The chain couples TRBV3-1 (or the pseudogene TRBV3-2) to TRBJ1-4; possible D gene TRBD1, 5 bases. CDR1 is LGHDT, CDR2 YNNKEL, per germline (reference sequence). The ends were cut back, 0 bases at V and 13 bases at J, with 15 bases in the middle. This CDR3 has 14 residues. The CDR3 DNA sequence: TGTGCCAGCAGCCAAGAATTGGCACGGGGGAGACTGTTTTTT. It encodes CASSQELARGRLFF.

The CDR3 coding sequence is TGTGCCAGCAGCTTAGTGGGGGGTACCTCGGACGAGCAGTACTTC. Translation: CASSLVGGTSDEQYF. The V and J genes are TRBV7-2 and TRBJ2-7, with TRBD2 as a possible D gene (6 bases). V was trimmed by 1 base and J by 5 bases, leaving 15 bases between them. Germline CDR1 reads SGHTA; CDR2 reads FQGNSA. The CDR3 contains 15 residues.

The chain recombines TRBV28 with TRBJ1-2; D gene ambiguous. This CDR3 is built from 16 residues. The V and J ends lost 1 base and 7 bases respectively, with 19 bases between them. Germline CDR1 reads MDHEN; CDR2 reads SYDVKM. The CDR3 nucleotides read TGTGCCAGCAGTTTATACTCTTCTGGAGGGAAGGGTGGCTACACCTTC. Translated: CASSLYSSGGKGGYTF.

The V gene is TRBV19, the J gene TRBJ1-2; TRBD1 matches 11 bases. The CDR3 consists of 16 residues. V was clipped by 10 bases and J by 4 bases; unmatched bases: 14. Germline V gives CDR1 LNHDA, CDR2 SQIVND (reference sequence). This CDR3 reads CATAGRTGGRSYGYTF. Written as DNA, the CDR3 is TGTGCCACCGCGGGCCGGACAGGGGGCAGGAGCTATGGCTACACCTTC.

This rearrangement joins TRBV6-2 or TRBV6-3 to TRBJ1-1; tentative D call: TRBD1 (5 bases). The CDR3 is made up of 17 amino acids. Germline assignment: CDR1 MNHEY and CDR2 SVGEGT. V gave up 2 bases and J gave up 2 bases, with 18 bases separating them. CDR3 sequence: CASSYGDWHLLNTEAFF. The DNA for the CDR3 is TGTGCCAGCAGTTACGGGGACTGGCACCTATTAAACACTGAAGCTTTCTTT.

The chain couples TRBV7-8 to TRBJ2-3, with D tentatively TRBD1 (5 bases). This CDR3 is built from 15 residues. CDR1 is SGHVS and CDR2 is FQNEAQ in the germline V gene. V lost 5 bases, J lost 1 base, and 13 bases lay in between. The DNA of the CDR3 is TGTGCCAGCAGCCAAGTCAGGGTCGGCACAGATACGCAGTATTTT. Amino acid sequence: CASSQVRVGTDTQYF.

V usage is TRBV3-1 (or the pseudogene TRBV3-2) and J usage is TRBJ1-1, with D possibly TRBD1 on 5 matching bases. Germline V gives CDR1 LGHDT, CDR2 YNNKEL (reference sequence). The CDR3 covers 15 residues. V lost 4 bases and J lost 1, with 13 bases in between. DNA of the CDR3: TGTGCCAGCAGCCTCCCCCAGGGCAGGAACACTGAAGCTTTCTTT. Protein sequence: CASSLPQGRNTEAFF.

The J gene is TRBJ1-2, the V gene TRBV12-3 or TRBV12-4; D is perhaps TRBD1 (5 bases). V lost 7 bases and J 8 bases, leaving 14 bases between the germline ends. The CDR3 has 12 amino acids. DNA of the CDR3: TGTGCCAGCACCATGGGGGGAGGAGGCTACACCTTC. Its translation: CASTMGGGGYTF.

V is TRBV7-9 and J is TRBJ1-2; TRBD1 aligns across 12 bases. This CDR3 is built from 16 residues. The trim removed 5 bases at V and 7 bases at J, leaving 11 bases unmatched. Germline V gene sequence: CDR1 SEHNR, CDR2 FQNEAQ (reference sequence). The CDR3 nucleotides are TGTGCCAGCAGCAAGACCGGGACAGGGGGCGAGCCTGGCTACACCTTC. Its translation is CASSKTGTGGEPGYTF.

This clone was observed once. The rearrangement joins TRBV2 to TRBJ1-6, with D unresolved. V lost 10 bases and J 6 bases, leaving 10 bases between the germline ends. The CDR3 totals 12 residues. Per the germline V gene, CDR1 is SNHLY and CDR2 is FYNNEI. The CDR3 nucleotides read TGTGCCACCCAACTGCTTAATTCACCCCTCCACTTT. Protein: CATQLLNSPLHF. The full variable domain, in which reference TRBV2 and TRBJ1-6 provide the parts outside the CDR3, is EPEVTQTPSHQVTQMGQEVILRCVPISNHLYFYWYRQILGQKVEFLVSFYNNEISEKSEIFDDQFSVERPDGSNFTLKIRSTKLEDSAMYFCATQLLNSPLHFGNGTRLTVT.

The chain joins TRBV5-1 to TRBJ1-4; tentatively, D is TRBD1 (5 bases). Germline V gives CDR1 SGHRS, CDR2 YFSETQ. V was pared by 4 bases and J by 4 bases, with 11 bases between. The CDR3 is made up of 14 amino acids. CDR3 amino acids: CASSLTGGNEKLFF. In DNA, the CDR3 is TGCGCCAGCAGCCTAACGGGGGGTAATGAAAAACTGTTTTTT.

The chain carries TRBV6-5 and TRBJ1-2; 10 nucleotides align to TRBD1. Germline values: CDR1 MNHEY, CDR2 SVGAGI. This CDR3 region has 14 residues. J was trimmed by 1 base and V by 6 bases; bases with no gene match: 2. CDR3 coding DNA: TGTGCCAGCAGAAGGACAGGGGGTAACTATGGCTACACCTTC. This sequence encodes CASRRTGGNYGYTF.

This clone has only one observation. V usage is TRBV15 and J usage is TRBJ2-3; D may be TRBD1 (5 bases). There are 13 residues in the CDR3. CDR1 and CDR2 (germline): LNHNV, YYDKDF (reference sequence). Trimming took 0 bases from V and 6 from J, leaving 7 bases between them. In DNA, the CDR3 is TGTGCCACCAGCAGAGATAAGGGGGATACGCAGTATTTT. Translation: CATSRDKGDTQYF.

This clone was detected once. The rearrangement links TRBV7-2 to TRBJ1-2; D is undetermined. V was pared by 6 bases and J by 2 bases, with 19 bases between. This CDR3 has 16 amino acids. Germline assignment: CDR1 SGHTA and CDR2 FQGNSA. Here the CDR3 reads CASRPESLRANYGYTF. DNA for the CDR3: TGTGCCAGCAGGCCTGAGAGCCTCCGAGCCAACTATGGCTACACCTTC.

The chain combines TRBV5-4 with TRBJ2-4; tentatively, D is TRBD1 (5 bases). The CDR3 consists of 15 residues. Germline V gene sequence: CDR1 SGHNT, CDR2 YYREEE (reference sequence). Trimming took off 1 base at V and 1 base at J, with 9 bases between the two ends. Here the CDR3 DNA reads TGTGCCAGCAGCTTGATTCCAGGGGCCAAAAACATTCAGTACTTC. Translated: CASSLIPGAKNIQYF.

The chain joins TRBV18 to TRBJ1-2; 8 bases are shared with TRBD1. Germline V gives CDR1 KGHSH, CDR2 LQKENI. CDR3 length equals 13 residues. V was pared by 4 bases and J by 10 bases, with 8 bases of the junction left unmatched. CDR3 protein: CASSRDRSTAYTF. The DNA of the CDR3 is TGTGCCAGCTCACGGGACAGGTCGACTGCCTACACCTTC.

V and J are TRBV5-5 and TRBJ1-5; the D is unclear. CDR3 length: 15 residues. CDR1 and CDR2 (germline): SGHKS, YYEKEE (reference sequence). Trimming stripped 0 bases from V and 0 bases from J, with 7 bases between. CDR3 DNA sequence: TGTGCCAGCAGCTTGGGACAAAATAGCAATCAGCCCCAGCATTTT. Protein product: CASSLGQNSNQPQHF.

The V gene is TRBV7-3, the J gene TRBJ2-1; 11 bases align to TRBD2. Trimming at V came to 5 bases and at J to 4 bases, leaving 4 bases not matched to a gene. Germline V CDR1 and CDR2: SGHTA, FQGTGA. This CDR3 contains 15 residues. CDR3 sequence (DNA): TGTGCCAGCAGCCGCGGGACTAGCGGATACAATGAGCAGTTCTTC. Protein: CASSRGTSGYNEQFF.

The rearrangement links TRBV6-6 to TRBJ1-2; D gene unclear. Deletions cut 7 bases from V and 6 bases from J, with 18 bases between. From germline, CDR1 is MNHNY and CDR2 SVGAGI (reference sequence). The CDR3 is 14 amino acids. CDR3 protein: CASNYPGAPDGYTF. The CDR3 bases are TGTGCCAGCAACTACCCTGGTGCGCCGGATGGCTACACCTTC.

This clone was detected a few times. This rearrangement joins TRBV5-1 to TRBJ1-5, with 8 bases that match TRBD1. The germline V gene encodes CDR1 SGHRS and CDR2 YFSETQ. This CDR3 contains 15 residues. Trimming cost V 4 bases and J 2 bases; bases outside gene matches: 5. CDR3 nucleotide sequence: TGCGCCAGCAGCCCTACAGGGGGGGGCAATCAGCCCCAGCATTTT. Encoded protein: CASSPTGGGNQPQHF.

The rearrangement uses TRBV28 and TRBJ1-2; the match to TRBD1 covers 7 bases. The length of the CDR3 is 15 residues. V lost 3 bases and J lost 2; bases outside the gene matches: 6. Germline V gene lookup returns CDR1 MDHEN and CDR2 SYDVKM. The CDR3 DNA sequence: TGTGCCAGCAGTTTTGACAGGGCGGTCAACTATGGCTACACCTTC. It specifies CASSFDRAVNYGYTF.

V gene TRBV5-1 combines with J gene TRBJ1-5; TRBD1 aligns across 9 bases. V shed 1 base and J 7 bases; nucleotides not matched to a gene: 3. This CDR3 has 14 residues. The germline V gene encodes CDR1 SGHRS and CDR2 YFSETQ. CDR3 nucleotide sequence: TGCGCCAGCAGCTTGACGACAGGGGGACAGCCCCAGCATTTT. Amino acids: CASSLTTGGQPQHF.

The chain couples TRBV10-2 to TRBJ2-3; TRBD2 agrees at 10 bases. CDR1 is WSHSY, CDR2 SAAADI, per germline. This CDR3 contains 15 residues. With 6 bases clipped from V and 1 base from J, the junction kept 4 bases outside the gene matches. The DNA for the CDR3 is TGCGCCAGCAGGGCCCTAGCGGGGGGCACAGATACGCAGTATTTT. It encodes CASRALAGGTDTQYF.

The CDR3 protein is CASSLGPGQGSFEQYF. The CDR3 region has the DNA TGTGCCAGCAGTCTAGGCCCGGGACAGGGATCGTTCGAGCAGTACTTC. The V and J genes are TRBV27 and TRBJ2-7; 9 bases map to TRBD1. This CDR3 has 16 residues. Germline values: CDR1 MNHEY, CDR2 SMNVEV (reference sequence). V trimming: 5 bases; J trimming: 6 bases; junction bases outside the gene matches: 14.

V gene TRBV9 combines with J gene TRBJ1-5, with 7 positions matching TRBD1. The CDR3 sequence is 16 residues long. The V and J ends lost 0 bases and 4 bases, in that order; junction bases with no gene match: 7. The germline V gene encodes CDR1 SGDLS and CDR2 YYNGEE. The CDR3 DNA sequence: TGTGCCAGCAGCGTAGTTGGGACAGCAAGGAATCAGCCCCAGCATTTT. This translates into CASSVVGTARNQPQHF.

V gene TRBV7-2 combines with J gene TRBJ1-1; weak D call: TRBD1 (5 bases). The V and J ends lost 5 bases and 5 bases respectively, with 18 bases between them. CDR1 is SGHTA and CDR2 is FQGNSA in the germline V gene. The CDR3 is made up of 15 amino acids. The CDR3 loop reads CASSTLSGLGTEAFF. The CDR3 coding sequence is TGTGCCAGCAGCACCCTGTCGGGACTGGGTACTGAAGCTTTCTTT.

The chain carries TRBV27 and TRBJ2-1; 8 bases map to TRBD2. V gave up 1 base and J gave up 6 bases; unmatched junction bases: 11. Germline V gives CDR1 MNHEY, CDR2 SMNVEV (reference sequence). The CDR3 is 17 residues long. This CDR3 is CASSLFVSGGPGNEQFF. The DNA for the CDR3 is TGTGCCAGCAGTTTATTCGTCTCGGGGGGGCCGGGCAATGAGCAGTTCTTC.

Of note for this clone: The same CDR3 also results from other DNA sequences found in this sample. This chain uses TRBV28 with TRBJ1-2; D is undetermined. Germline values: CDR1 MDHEN, CDR2 SYDVKM. The CDR3 runs to 15 residues. Trimming left V 4 bases short and J 3 bases short, with 15 bases between. The CDR3: CASSSDRAGDYGYTF. The DNA of the CDR3 is TGTGCCAGCAGTTCGGACCGGGCCGGGGACTATGGCTACACCTTC.